The T cell receptor beta chain described here comes from a study of blood T cell repertoires in COVID-19. Study overall: Acute-phase and convalescent COVID-19 samples originated in the United States, Italy and Spain.

TCRdb's table, derived via immunoSEQ multiplex PCR, lists solely in-frame clones and lacks some. The top ten hold roughly 8% of the sample, which has hundreds of thousands of clones, approximately 88% seen once. This CDR3 is 16 amino acids long. V trimming: 0 bases; J trimming: 2 bases; junction bases outside the gene matches: 4. Germline V gene data show CDR1 as PRHDT and CDR2 as FYEKMQ (reference sequence). This clone appeared once. While infection was still active, Seattle patients were enrolled and then followed longitudinally. This clonotype was obtained from a woman aged 50 to 60 with COVID-19, enrolled during active disease. V and J are TRBV13 and TRBJ2-7; TRBD2 matches at 10 bases. The sample taken for sequencing was peripheral blood. The CDR3 sequence is CASSLGPLAGTYEQYF. CDR3 nucleotides: TGTGCCAGCAGCTTAGGTCCACTAGCGGGGACCTACGAGCAGTACTTC.